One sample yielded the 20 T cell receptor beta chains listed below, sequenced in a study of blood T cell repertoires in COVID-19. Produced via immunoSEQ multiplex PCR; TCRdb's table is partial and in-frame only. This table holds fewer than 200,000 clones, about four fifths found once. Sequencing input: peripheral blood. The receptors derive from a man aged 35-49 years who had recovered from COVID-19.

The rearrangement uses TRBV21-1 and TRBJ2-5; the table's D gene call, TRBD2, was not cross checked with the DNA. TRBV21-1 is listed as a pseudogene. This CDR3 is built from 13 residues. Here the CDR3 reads CASSIAGEETQYF. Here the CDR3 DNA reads TGTGCCAGCAGCATAGCGGGAGAAGAGACCCAGTACTTC.

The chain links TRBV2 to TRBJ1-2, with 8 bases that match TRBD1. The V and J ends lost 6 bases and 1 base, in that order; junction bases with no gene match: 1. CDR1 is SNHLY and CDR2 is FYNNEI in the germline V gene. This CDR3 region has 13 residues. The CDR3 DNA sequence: TGTGCCAGCAGGACAGGGGTTAACTATGGCTACACCTTC. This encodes CASRTGVNYGYTF.

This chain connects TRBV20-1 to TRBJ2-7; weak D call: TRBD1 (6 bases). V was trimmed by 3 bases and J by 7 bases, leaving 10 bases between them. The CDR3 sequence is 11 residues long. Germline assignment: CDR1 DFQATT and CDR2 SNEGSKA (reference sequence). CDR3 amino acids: CSASQRGEQYF. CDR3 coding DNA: TGCAGTGCTAGTCAAAGGGGGGAGCAGTACTTC.

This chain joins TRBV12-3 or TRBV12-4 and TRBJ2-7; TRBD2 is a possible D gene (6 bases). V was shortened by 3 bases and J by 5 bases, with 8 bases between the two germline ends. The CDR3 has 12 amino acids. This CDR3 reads CASSFGGNEQYF. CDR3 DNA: TGTGCCAGCAGTTTTGGGGGGAACGAGCAGTACTTC.

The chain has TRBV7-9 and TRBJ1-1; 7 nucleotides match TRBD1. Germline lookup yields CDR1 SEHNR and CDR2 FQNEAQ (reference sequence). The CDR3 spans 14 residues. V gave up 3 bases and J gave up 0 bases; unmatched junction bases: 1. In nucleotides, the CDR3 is TGTGCCAGCAGCTTGACAGGGCTGAACACTGAAGCTTTCTTT. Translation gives CASSLTGLNTEAFF.

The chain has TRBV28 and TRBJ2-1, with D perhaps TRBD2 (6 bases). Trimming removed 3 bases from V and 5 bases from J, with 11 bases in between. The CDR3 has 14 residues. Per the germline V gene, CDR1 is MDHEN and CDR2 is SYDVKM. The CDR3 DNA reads TGTGCCAGCAGTTTCGGGAGAGACCACAATGAGCAGTTCTTC. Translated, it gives CASSFGRDHNEQFF.

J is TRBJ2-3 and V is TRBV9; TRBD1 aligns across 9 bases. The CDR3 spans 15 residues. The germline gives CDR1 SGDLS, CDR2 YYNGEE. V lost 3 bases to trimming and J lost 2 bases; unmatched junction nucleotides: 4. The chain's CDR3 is CASSEGDRATDTQYF. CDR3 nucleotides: TGTGCCAGCAGCGAAGGGGACAGGGCCACAGATACGCAGTATTTT.

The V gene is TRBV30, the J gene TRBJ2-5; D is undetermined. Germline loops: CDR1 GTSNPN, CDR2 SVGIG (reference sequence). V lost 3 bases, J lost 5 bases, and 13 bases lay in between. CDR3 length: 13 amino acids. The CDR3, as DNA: TGTGCCTGGAGGCTCTCAAGCGTCGAGACCCAGTACTTC. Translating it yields CAWRLSSVETQYF.

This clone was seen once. CDR3 amino acids: CASSVLAGDTGELFF. The CDR3 DNA reads TGTGCCAGCAGCGTTCTAGCGGGAGACACCGGGGAGCTGTTTTTT. The chain uses TRBV7-9 and TRBJ2-2; 10 bases line up with TRBD2. This CDR3 contains 15 residues. The J segment lost 3 bases and the V segment lost 5 bases, leaving 3 bases of the junction unmatched. From germline, CDR1 is SEHNR and CDR2 FQNEAQ (reference sequence).

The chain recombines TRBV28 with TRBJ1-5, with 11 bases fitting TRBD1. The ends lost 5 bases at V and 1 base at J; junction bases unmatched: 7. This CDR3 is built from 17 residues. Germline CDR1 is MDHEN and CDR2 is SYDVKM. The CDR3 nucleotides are TGTGCCAGCAGTCACCTAGGACAGGGGGCGAGCAATCAGCCCCAGCATTTT. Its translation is CASSHLGQGASNQPQHF. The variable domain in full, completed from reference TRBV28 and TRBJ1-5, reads DVKVTQSSRYLVKRTGEKVFLECVQDMDHENMFWYRQDPGLGLRLIYFSYDVKMKEKGDIPEGYSVSREKKERFSLILESASTNQTSMYLCASSHLGQGASNQPQHFGDGTRLSIL.

The CDR3 loop is CASSKTGNQPQHF. CDR3 coding DNA: TGTGCCAGCAGCAAAACAGGAAATCAGCCCCAGCATTTT. The chain is built from TRBV13 and TRBJ1-5; the D gene is possibly TRBD1 (5 bases). CDR1 is PRHDT, CDR2 FYEKMQ, per germline (reference sequence). The CDR3 covers 13 residues. V lost 5 bases and J lost 4, with 9 bases in between.

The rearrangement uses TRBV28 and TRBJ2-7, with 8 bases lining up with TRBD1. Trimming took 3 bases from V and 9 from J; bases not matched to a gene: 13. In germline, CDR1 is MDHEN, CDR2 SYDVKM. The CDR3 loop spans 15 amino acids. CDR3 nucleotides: TGTGCCAGCAGTTTCGTTCTGACAGGGGAAGATTTGCAGTACTTC. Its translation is CASSFVLTGEDLQYF.

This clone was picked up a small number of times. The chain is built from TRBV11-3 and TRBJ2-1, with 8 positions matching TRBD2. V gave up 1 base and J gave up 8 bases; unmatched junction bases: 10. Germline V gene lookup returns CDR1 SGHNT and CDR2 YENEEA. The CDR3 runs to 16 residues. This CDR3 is CASSLGFRGGRDEQFF. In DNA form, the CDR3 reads TGTGCCAGCAGCTTAGGGTTTCGGGGGGGAAGGGATGAGCAGTTCTTC.

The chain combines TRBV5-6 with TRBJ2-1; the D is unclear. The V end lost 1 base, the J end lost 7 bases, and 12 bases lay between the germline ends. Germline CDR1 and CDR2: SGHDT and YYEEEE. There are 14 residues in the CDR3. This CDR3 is CASSLTDIPNEQFF. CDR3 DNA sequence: TGTGCCAGCAGCTTGACCGACATCCCGAATGAGCAGTTCTTC.

As DNA, the CDR3 is TGTGCCAGCAGTCGAATGGGCCTTATGAATACGCAGTATTTT. Translation gives CASSRMGLMNTQYF. V usage is TRBV6-2 or TRBV6-3 and J usage is TRBJ2-3; D is undetermined. Trimming stripped 5 bases from V and 7 bases from J, with 16 bases between. CDR3 length equals 14 residues. CDR1 and CDR2 from the germline V gene are MNHEY and SVGEGT.

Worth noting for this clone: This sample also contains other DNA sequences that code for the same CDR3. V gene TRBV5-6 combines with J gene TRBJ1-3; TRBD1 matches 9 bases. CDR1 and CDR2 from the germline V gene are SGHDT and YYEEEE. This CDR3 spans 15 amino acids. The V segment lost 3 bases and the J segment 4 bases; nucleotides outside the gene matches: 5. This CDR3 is CASSYRGLSGNTIYF. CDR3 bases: TGTGCCAGCAGCTACAGGGGGCTTTCAGGAAACACCATATATTTT.

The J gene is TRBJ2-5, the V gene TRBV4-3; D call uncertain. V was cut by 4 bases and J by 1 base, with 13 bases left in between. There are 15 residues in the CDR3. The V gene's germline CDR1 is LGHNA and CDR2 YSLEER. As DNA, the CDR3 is TGCGCCAGCAGCCCTGTCGTGGGCTCCCAAGAGACCCAGTACTTC. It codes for CASSPVVGSQETQYF.

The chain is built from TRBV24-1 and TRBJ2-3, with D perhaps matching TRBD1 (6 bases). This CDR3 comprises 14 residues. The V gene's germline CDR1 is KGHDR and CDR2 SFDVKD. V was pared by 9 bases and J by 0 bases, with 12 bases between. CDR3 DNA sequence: TGTGCCACCGGTCAGGGGCTAAGCACAGATACGCAGTATTTT. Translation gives CATGQGLSTDTQYF.

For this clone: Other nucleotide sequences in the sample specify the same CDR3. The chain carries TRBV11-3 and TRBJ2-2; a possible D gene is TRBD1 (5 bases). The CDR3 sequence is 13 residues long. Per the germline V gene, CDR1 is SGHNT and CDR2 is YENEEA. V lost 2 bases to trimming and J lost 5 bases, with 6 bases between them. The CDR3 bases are TGTGCCAGCAGCTTACAGGGAACCGGGGAGCTGTTTTTT. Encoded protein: CASSLQGTGELFF.

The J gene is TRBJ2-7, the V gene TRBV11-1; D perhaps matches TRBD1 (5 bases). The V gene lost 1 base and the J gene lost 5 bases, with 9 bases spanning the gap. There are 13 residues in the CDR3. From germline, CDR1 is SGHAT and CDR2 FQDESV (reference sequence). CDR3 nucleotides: TGTGCCAGCAGCTTAGTCAGGGAAGACGAGCAGTACTTC. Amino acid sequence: CASSLVREDEQYF.